A single sample is the source of the 32 T cell receptor beta chains below, sequenced in a study of shared clonotypes between healthy human individuals. TCRdb's table, derived via immunoSEQ multiplex PCR, lists solely in-frame clones and lacks some. In the table there are approximately 720,000 clones, about 91% of which are singletons. CD8 cells classed as naive were CD45RO-negative and positively selected for CCR7, excluding terminally differentiated effector memory CD45RA+ cells. The sample consisted of naive CD8+ T cells sorted from blood. These receptors were taken from a man aged 25-45 years in good health.

This chain links TRBV7-9 with TRBJ2-3; 9 positions match TRBD2. After removal of 4 bases from V and 5 bases from J, the junction contained 16 bases not matched to a gene. The CDR3 is made up of 18 amino acids. The germline V gene has CDR1 SEHNR and CDR2 FQNEAQ (reference sequence). The DNA for the CDR3 is TGTGCCAGCAGCTCCCCCCCGGGGGCGGGAGGGCCCGGAGATACGCAGTATTTT. Translated, it gives CASSSPPGAGGPGDTQYF.

CDR3 coding DNA: TGTGCCAGCAGCGATGGACAGGACACAGATACGCAGTATTTT. It encodes CASSDGQDTDTQYF. The rearrangement links TRBV9 to TRBJ2-3; 7 bases line up with TRBD1. V was clipped by 3 bases and J by 2 bases; unmatched bases: 3. Germline CDR1 SGDLS, CDR2 YYNGEE. The CDR3 is 14 amino acids. The variable domain in full, with the rest retrieved from reference TRBV9 and TRBJ2-3, is DSGVTQTPKHLITATGQRVTLRCSPRSGDLSVYWYQQSLDQGLQFLIQYYNGEERAKGNILERFSAQQFPDLHSELNLSSLELGDSALYFCASSDGQDTDTQYFGPGTRLTVL.

CDR3 sequence reads: CASRGRSSNQPQHF. CDR3 in DNA: TGTGCCAGCAGGGGCAGGTCTAGCAATCAGCCCCAGCATTTT. The chain links TRBV7-8 to TRBJ1-5, with D unresolved. The V gene's germline CDR1 is SGHVS and CDR2 FQNEAQ. The CDR3 sequence is 14 residues long. V was shortened by 6 bases and J by 0 bases, with 9 bases between the two germline ends.

V is TRBV6-5 and J is TRBJ1-2; D perhaps matches TRBD1 (6 bases). V was shortened by 0 bases and J by 3 bases, with 14 bases between the two germline ends. The CDR3 totals 16 residues. Germline loops: CDR1 MNHEY, CDR2 SVGAGI. The DNA of the CDR3 is TGTGCCAGCAGTTACTCCCCAGGGGCTAACGACTATGGCTACACCTTC. It encodes CASSYSPGANDYGYTF.

This chain links TRBV14 with TRBJ2-7, with TRBD2 matching 11 bases. V lost 1 base and J lost 4; bases outside the gene matches: 6. Germline V gives CDR1 SGHDN, CDR2 FVKESK. The CDR3 totals 16 residues. The CDR3 sequence: CASSQGLAGRFYEQYF. In DNA, the CDR3 is TGTGCCAGCAGCCAAGGACTAGCGGGAAGGTTTTACGAGCAGTACTTC. The variable domain in full, with the rest retrieved from reference TRBV14 and TRBJ2-7, is EAGVTQFPSHSVIEKGQTVTLRCDPISGHDNLYWYRRVMGKEIKFLLHFVKESKQDESGMPNNRFLAERTGGTYSTLKVQPAELEDSGVYFCASSQGLAGRFYEQYFGPGTRLTVT.

The V call is TRBV15, the J call TRBJ2-7, with 9 bases lining up with TRBD1. The CDR3 consists of 16 residues. Germline values: CDR1 LNHNV, CDR2 YYDKDF (reference sequence). With V trimmed by 0 bases and J by 1 base, 4 bases remained unmatched. CDR3 sequence (DNA): TGTGCCACCAGCAGAGAGGGAGGGACAGGGTCCTACGAGCAGTACTTC. This encodes CATSREGGTGSYEQYF.

The chain has TRBV11-3 and TRBJ2-2, with TRBD2 identical over 10 bases. The CDR3 totals 15 residues. V was clipped by 6 bases and J by 7 bases; unmatched bases: 8. CDR1 and CDR2 (germline): SGHNT, YENEEA. The DNA for the CDR3 is TGTGCCAGCAGACCCGGGACTAGCGATTTCGGGGAGCTGTTTTTT. Its protein product is CASRPGTSDFGELFF.

The chain has TRBV6-5 and TRBJ2-5; 9 positions agree with TRBD1. Germline-derived CDR1 and CDR2 are MNHEY and SVGAGI. The junction had 6 bases not matched to a gene; V was cut back by 5 bases and J by 5 bases. The CDR3 contains 14 residues. The DNA for the CDR3 is TGTGCCAGCAGTCACAGGGGGCTTCAGGAGACCCAGTACTTC. Its protein product is CASSHRGLQETQYF.

Written as DNA, the CDR3 is TGTGCCAGCACTCGGGGACTAGTACCATCCGGGGAGCTGTTTTTT. Residues: CASTRGLVPSGELFF. The V gene is TRBV27, the J gene TRBJ2-2; TRBD2 agrees at 8 bases. J was trimmed by 6 bases and V by 7 bases; bases with no gene match: 10. This CDR3 has 15 residues. Germline loops: CDR1 MNHEY, CDR2 SMNVEV (reference sequence).

This clone was seen once. The chain recombines TRBV29-1 with TRBJ1-1, with 7 bases matching TRBD1. Germline-derived CDR1 and CDR2 are SQVTM and ANQGSEA. The length of the CDR3 is 13 residues. Trimming took 6 bases from V and 1 from J; bases not matched to a gene: 5. The CDR3 region has the DNA TGCAGCGTGGGCGACAGGGCGAACACTGAAGCTTTCTTT. Translating it yields CSVGDRANTEAFF. The entire variable domain, with the rest obtained from reference TRBV29-1 and TRBJ1-1, is as follows: SAVISQKPSRDICQRGTSLTIQCQVDSQVTMMFWYRQQPGQSLTLIATANQGSEATYESGFVIDKFPISRPNLTFSTLTVSNMSPEDSSIYLCSVGDRANTEAFFGQGTRLTVV.

This sequence joins TRBV4-1 and TRBJ2-2, with 9 bases that match TRBD1. From germline, CDR1 is MGHRA and CDR2 YSYEKL. Germline trimming cut 5 bases from V and 7 bases from J; bases unmatched to any gene: 5. This CDR3 is 14 amino acids long. CDR3: CASSLQGAGGELFF. As DNA, the CDR3 is TGCGCCAGCAGCTTACAGGGGGCTGGCGGGGAGCTGTTTTTT.

This chain uses TRBV15 with TRBJ2-2; tentatively, D is TRBD1 (6 bases). CDR3 length: 15 amino acids. Trimming shortened V by 4 bases and J by 2 bases, and 11 bases separated the two germline ends. Germline CDR1 LNHNV, CDR2 YYDKDF (reference sequence). Here the CDR3 reads CATSTDRYNTGELFF. The CDR3 nucleotides are TGTGCCACCAGCACGGACAGATACAACACCGGGGAGCTGTTTTTT.

V gene TRBV27 combines with J gene TRBJ2-1; 7 bases fit TRBD2. Germline V CDR1 and CDR2: MNHEY, SMNVEV (reference sequence). V was clipped by 7 bases and J by 15 bases; unmatched bases: 15. The CDR3 sequence is 13 residues long. The CDR3 coding sequence is TGTGCCAGCACCCCCACGGAGGGAGGGCGGGCGTTCTTC. Protein sequence: CASTPTEGGRAFF.

The chain employs TRBV6-6 and TRBJ2-5; D remains unclear. Per the germline V gene, CDR1 is MNHNY and CDR2 is SVGAGI (reference sequence). The V end was cut by 6 bases, the J end by 4 bases, with 9 bases between. This CDR3 spans 12 amino acids. CDR3 amino acids: CASSPETETQYF. The CDR3 nucleotides read TGTGCCAGCAGCCCCGAAACAGAGACCCAGTACTTC.

The CDR3 loop reads CASSFPQGAYNEQFF. For the CDR3, the DNA is TGTGCCAGCAGCTTCCCCCAGGGGGCTTACAATGAGCAGTTCTTC. This sequence joins TRBV11-2 and TRBJ2-1; 8 nucleotides match TRBD1. The germline gives CDR1 SGHAT, CDR2 FQNNGV. Trimming removed 3 bases from V and 4 bases from J; junction bases left unmatched: 5. This CDR3 is 15 amino acids long.

V is TRBV7-6 and J is TRBJ2-7; TRBD1 matches at 9 bases. Trimming cost V 1 base and J 2 bases; bases outside gene matches: 15. This CDR3 is 19 amino acids long. From germline, CDR1 is SGHVS and CDR2 FNYEAQ. As DNA, the CDR3 is TGTGCCAGCAGCTTAGAAGCCGTTCCGCCGGGACAGGGCACCTACGAGCAGTACTTC. It codes for CASSLEAVPPGQGTYEQYF. Looking up the rest from reference TRBV7-6 and TRBJ2-7 gives the full variable domain: GAGVSQSPRYKVTKRGQDVALRCDPISGHVSLYWYRQALGQGPEFLTYFNYEAQQDKSGLPNDRFSAERPEGSISTLTIQRTEQRDSAMYRCASSLEAVPPGQGTYEQYFGPGTRLTVT.

The rearrangement joins TRBV4-1 to TRBJ1-2, with D perhaps matching TRBD1 (5 bases). CDR3 length: 15 amino acids. CDR1 and CDR2 from the germline V gene are MGHRA and YSYEKL. V was pared by 1 base and J by 6 bases, with 15 bases between. Written as DNA, the CDR3 is TGCGCCAGCAGCCAAGCACCTGTGGGGGGAGATGGCTACACCTTC. Translating gives CASSQAPVGGDGYTF.

The CDR3 coding sequence is TGTGCCAGTATCCTGCAGGGAGCCAAAAACATTCAGTACTTC. Its protein product is CASILQGAKNIQYF. The rearrangement links TRBV19 to TRBJ2-4; weak D call: TRBD1 (5 bases). The length of the CDR3 is 14 residues. Trimming stripped 7 bases from V and 0 bases from J, with 10 bases between. Germline assignment: CDR1 LNHDA and CDR2 SQIVND (reference sequence).

The chain has TRBV5-6 and TRBJ2-2, with a possible D match to TRBD1 (6 bases). The V end lost 1 base, the J end lost 2 bases, and 9 bases lay between the germline ends. Germline V lookup: CDR1 SGHDT, CDR2 YYEEEE. The CDR3 is 15 residues long. CDR3 nucleotide sequence: TGTGCCAGCAGCTTGACAGGGTTAAACACCGGGGAGCTGTTTTTT. Translated, it gives CASSLTGLNTGELFF.

This clone is a singleton in its sample. This chain's CDR3 is CASSLQENTEAFF. The DNA for the CDR3 is TGTGCCAGCAGCCTCCAGGAGAACACTGAAGCTTTCTTT. The genes are TRBV11-3 and TRBJ1-1; D uncertain. Germline loops: CDR1 SGHNT, CDR2 YENEEA. V lost 5 bases and J lost 1, with 8 bases in between. This CDR3 spans 13 amino acids.

The CDR3 nucleotides read TGTGCCACCAGCGGGCCGACGGGAGGCAACACCGGGGAGCTGTTTTTT. Its protein product is CATSGPTGGNTGELFF. The J gene is TRBJ2-2, the V gene TRBV15; 7 bases align to TRBD2. The CDR3 spans 16 residues. The germline V gene encodes CDR1 LNHNV and CDR2 YYDKDF (reference sequence). Unmatched junction bases numbered 8, after V lost 5 bases and J lost 2 bases.

J is TRBJ2-7 and V is TRBV5-1; D might be TRBD1 (5 bases). The V end was cut by 5 bases, the J end by 2 bases, with 14 bases between. CDR3 length: 14 amino acids. Germline assignment: CDR1 SGHRS and CDR2 YFSETQ. The CDR3 is CASRPLPDTYEQYF. For the CDR3, the DNA is TGCGCCAGCAGACCTCTGCCGGACACCTACGAGCAGTACTTC.

This clone was seen just once. This chain joins TRBV9 and TRBJ2-1; D is possibly TRBD2 (6 bases). This CDR3 spans 18 amino acids. Germline V gene data show CDR1 as SGDLS and CDR2 as YYNGEE. The V end was cut by 0 bases, the J end by 8 bases, with 24 bases between. CDR3 amino acids: CASSVGYSAGLFRDEQFF. In DNA form, the CDR3 reads TGTGCCAGCAGCGTAGGGTATTCGGCGGGACTTTTTAGGGATGAGCAGTTCTTC.

This chain links TRBV7-6 with TRBJ1-1; 10 nucleotides align to TRBD1. Unmatched junction bases numbered 13, after V lost 5 bases and J lost 7 bases. From germline, CDR1 is SGHVS and CDR2 FNYEAQ. This CDR3 spans 16 amino acids. This CDR3 reads CASSRIQTGGLGEAFF. The CDR3 nucleotides read TGTGCCAGCAGCCGAATACAGACAGGGGGCTTGGGTGAAGCTTTCTTT.

This chain connects TRBV6-5 to TRBJ1-2, with unresolved D. Germline V gene sequence: CDR1 MNHEY, CDR2 SVGAGI. V lost 0 bases, J lost 7 bases, and 18 bases lay in between. The CDR3 totals 16 residues. CDR3 region: CASSYSFFIQESGYTF. The DNA of the CDR3 is TGTGCCAGCAGTTACTCCTTCTTCATCCAGGAGTCTGGCTACACCTTC.

The CDR3 is CASSLTGASNEQFF. The CDR3 DNA reads as TGTGCCAGCAGCTTAACGGGAGCGTCAAATGAGCAGTTCTTC. This chain joins TRBV5-4 and TRBJ2-1; a possible D gene is TRBD2 (6 bases). CDR1 and CDR2 (germline): SGHNT, YYREEE (reference sequence). The CDR3 runs 14 residues. The ends were cut back, 2 bases at V and 7 bases at J, with 13 bases in the middle.

This clone was counted a single time. This chain uses TRBV9 with TRBJ1-4; D gene ambiguous. V lost 5 bases and J lost 5, with 13 bases in between. The germline V gene has CDR1 SGDLS and CDR2 YYNGEE. CDR3 size: 14 residues. The CDR3 DNA is TGTGCCAGCAGTCCTAACCCTCGAAATGAAAAACTGTTTTTT. It yields the protein CASSPNPRNEKLFF.

V is TRBV6-1 and J is TRBJ2-7; unclear D gene. CDR1 MNHNS and CDR2 SASEGT come from the germline V gene. The CDR3 has 13 amino acids. The V and J ends lost 6 bases and 0 bases respectively, with 9 bases between them. The CDR3 is CASSLTVSYEQYF. The CDR3 coding sequence is TGTGCCAGCAGCCTGACGGTCTCCTACGAGCAGTACTTC.

The chain employs TRBV2 and TRBJ2-1, with 9 bases matching TRBD2. The CDR3 runs 15 residues. V was clipped by 10 bases and J by 3 bases; unmatched bases: 10. The germline CDR1 and CDR2 sequences are SNHLY and FYNNEI. The CDR3 DNA follows: TGTGCCATAAAACCCGGACTAGCGAACTACAATGAGCAGTTCTTC. Protein sequence: CAIKPGLANYNEQFF.

CDR3 region: CASSQGENTGELFF. CDR3 nucleotide sequence: TGTGCCAGCAGCCAAGGGGAGAACACCGGGGAGCTGTTTTTT. The gene calls are TRBV4-2 and TRBJ2-2, with unresolved D. The CDR3 is 14 residues long. The germline CDR1 and CDR2 sequences are LGHNA and YNFKEQ. Trimming left V 1 base short and J 1 base short, with 4 bases between.

The V and J genes are TRBV5-5 and TRBJ2-1; 13 bases are a match to TRBD2. Germline CDR1 and CDR2: SGHKS and YYEKEE (reference sequence). V lost 0 bases and J lost 4; bases outside the gene matches: 10. This CDR3 region has 19 residues. CDR3: CASSLEGTSGIQKYNEQFF. For the CDR3, the DNA is TGTGCCAGCAGCTTGGAAGGGACTAGCGGGATTCAGAAATACAATGAGCAGTTCTTC.

CDR3 coding DNA: TGTGCCAGCAGCTCTGAGGGCCTAGCAGGGTCCGATACGCAGTATTTT. Translated: CASSSEGLAGSDTQYF. This chain joins TRBV7-9 and TRBJ2-3, with D possibly called TRBD1 or TRBD2 (5 bases each). Trimming left V 4 bases short and J 6 bases short, with 20 bases between. The CDR3 contains 16 residues. Germline CDR1 is SEHNR and CDR2 is FQNEAQ (reference sequence).